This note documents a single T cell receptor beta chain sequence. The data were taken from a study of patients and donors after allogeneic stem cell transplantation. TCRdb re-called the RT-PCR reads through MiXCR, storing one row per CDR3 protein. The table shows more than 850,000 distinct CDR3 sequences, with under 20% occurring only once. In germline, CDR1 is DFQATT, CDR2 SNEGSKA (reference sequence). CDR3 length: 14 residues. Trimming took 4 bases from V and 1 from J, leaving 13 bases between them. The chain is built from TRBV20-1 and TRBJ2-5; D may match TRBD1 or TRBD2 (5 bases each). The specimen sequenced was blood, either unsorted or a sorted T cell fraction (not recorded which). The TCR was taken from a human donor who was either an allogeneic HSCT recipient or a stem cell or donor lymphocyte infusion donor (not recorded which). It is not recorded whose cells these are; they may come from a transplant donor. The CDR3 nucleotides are TGCAGTGCTACGAGAGGGGTCTTCCAAGAGACCCAGTACTTC. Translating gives CSATRGVFQETQYF.